This T cell receptor beta chain emerged from a study of T-cell memory formation after mild COVID-19. The CDR3 has 16 amino acids. V lost 6 bases to trimming and J lost 7 bases; unmatched junction nucleotides: 14. CDR1 and CDR2 (germline): SGHTA, FQGNSA. This clonotype was seen ten or more times. TCRdb re-derived calls from the 5' RACE reads in MiXCR, one entry per CDR3 protein. Here the sample spans fewer than 350,000 distinct CDR3 sequences, over 7% being singletons. The rearrangement uses TRBV7-2 and TRBJ2-1, with TRBD2 identical over 8 bases. The sequencing sample was made of PBMCs or a T cell subset sorted from them (not recorded which). The clonotype comes from a man between 18 and 29 years old who had mild COVID-19 (a few samples of this study predate the infection). Cell type and time point are not known. The CDR3 nucleotides are TGTGCCAGCAGGGACCCACGGGGGGGCCTCGGAAATGAGCAGTTCTTC. Protein sequence: CASRDPRGGLGNEQFF.